This is a list of T cell receptor beta chains from one sample in a study of early T cells in non-severe SARS-CoV-2 infection. MiXCR was run by TCRdb on the 5' RACE reads, yielding one entry per CDR3 protein. The profile covers 55,000 to 80,000 distinct CDR3 sequences, with around a tenth appearing a single time and 3% to 4% taken by the ten largest. Sequencing used whole blood. These receptors all come from an adult who was a healthcare worker with PCR-confirmed SARS-CoV-2 infection or an uninfected control (not recorded which). CDR3s include the opening cysteine and the closing phenylalanine or tryptophan.

j_call v_call cdr3_aa
TRBJ2-7 TRBV29-1 CSAEGSQGNEQYF
TRBJ1-2 TRBV20-1 CSASGGRGTNYGYTF
TRBJ2-7 TRBV7-9 CASSLGPGGEQYF
TRBJ2-1 TRBV20-1 CSTWGGGTHSYNEQFF
TRBJ2-3 TRBV9 CASSVSRLAESTDTQYF
TRBJ2-2 TRBV7-6 CASSPSNHILGAYTGELFF
TRBJ2-7 TRBV27 CASSLSYRRPGQFHEQYF
TRBJ2-7 TRBV12-3/TRBV12-4 CASSLGGGLSYEQYF
TRBJ2-2 TRBV7-2 CASSLFSVDTGELFF
TRBJ2-1 TRBV2 CAGQGALSYNEQFF
TRBJ2-3 TRBV2 CASRYPDTQYF
TRBJ2-7 TRBV27 CASATIPGRQTHEQYF
TRBJ2-1 TRBV7-9 CASSLVLGLAVYNEQFF
TRBJ2-2 TRBV11-2 CASSPSGRGGTRELFF
TRBJ1-1 TRBV18 CASSPGQTRMNTEAFF